A single sample gave rise to the 28 T cell receptor beta chains below, sequenced in a study of cytomegalovirus exposure and HLA in healthy donors. PCR amplification relied on 60 Vbeta primers (plus 13 Jbeta primers). Data came from immunoSEQ multiplex PCR; TCRdb stores just in-frame clones and leaves some out. The data hold 93,000 or so clones, with 84% observed a single time. The sequencing sample was made of PBMCs. Receptors were obtained from a young woman in good health and CMV-seropositive.

The J gene is TRBJ2-7, the V gene TRBV28, with 7 bases lining up with TRBD1. V dropped 8 bases and J dropped 1; count of bases not matched to a gene: 5. Germline loops: CDR1 MDHEN, CDR2 SYDVKM. This CDR3 has 13 residues. The CDR3 sequence is CASWGTVSYEQYF. CDR3 DNA: TGTGCCAGCTGGGGGACAGTTTCCTACGAGCAGTACTTC.

This clone occurred once. The chain has TRBV18 and TRBJ1-6, with D perhaps TRBD1 (6 bases). Germline V CDR1 and CDR2: KGHSH, LQKENI. V was clipped by 4 bases and J by 8 bases, with 15 bases between them. The CDR3 has 15 residues. CDR3 nucleotides: TGTGCCAGCTCACTTCAGACAGGTTCGGATTCACCCCTCCACTTT. Its translation is CASSLQTGSDSPLHF.

This CDR3 is CSGLGGGRPYF. The CDR3 DNA follows: TGCAGCGGATTAGGGGGGGGACGGCCGTATTTT. The chain uses TRBV29-1 and TRBJ2-3; D is perhaps TRBD2 (7 bases). With 7 bases removed from V and 14 bases from J, the gap between germline ends came to 19 bases. Per the germline V gene, CDR1 is SQVTM and CDR2 is ANQGSEA. The length of the CDR3 is 11 residues.

The rearrangement joins TRBV2 to TRBJ2-7; TRBD1 aligns across 10 bases. J gave up 4 bases and V 6 bases, and 0 bases lay outside the gene matches. There are 12 residues in the CDR3. CDR1 is SNHLY, CDR2 FYNNEI, per germline. The CDR3 spells CASRDRGYEQYF. The CDR3 bases are TGTGCCAGCAGGGACAGGGGGTACGAGCAGTACTTC.

V usage is TRBV6-5 and J usage is TRBJ2-7; weak D call: TRBD2 (5 bases). V lost 0 bases to trimming and J lost 2 bases, with 14 bases between them. Germline V gives CDR1 MNHEY, CDR2 SVGAGI. This CDR3 has 16 residues. In DNA form, the CDR3 reads TGTGCCAGCAGTTACTCGAAGAGGGCCATCCCCTACGAGCAGTACTTC. It codes for CASSYSKRAIPYEQYF.

This chain links TRBV6-1 with TRBJ1-3, with 9 bases aligning to TRBD1. The CDR3 sequence is 18 residues long. V lost 4 bases and J lost 1; bases outside the gene matches: 11. Looked up from germline, CDR1 is MNHNS and CDR2 is SASEGT. CDR3 sequence reads: CASSGRDRVMSSGNTIYF. The CDR3 nucleotides are TGTGCCAGCAGTGGACGGGACAGGGTAATGAGTTCTGGAAACACCATATATTTT.

This chain connects TRBV6-1 to TRBJ1-4; D gene uncertain. There are 14 residues in the CDR3. V dropped 2 bases and J dropped 4 bases, with 8 bases sitting between them. Germline V gives CDR1 MNHNS, CDR2 SASEGT. In DNA form, the CDR3 reads TGTGCCAGCAGTGAAAGGAGAGATAATGAAAAACTGTTTTTT. Its translation is CASSERRDNEKLFF.

The genes are TRBV7-9 and TRBJ1-1; no reliable D call. Looked up from germline, CDR1 is SEHNR and CDR2 is FQNEAQ (reference sequence). The CDR3 sequence is 12 residues long. V lost 3 bases and J lost 3, with 5 bases in between. The DNA for the CDR3 is TGTGCCAGCAGCTTGGAGTACACTGAAGCTTTCTTT. It codes for CASSLEYTEAFF.

The rearrangement joins TRBV25-1 to TRBJ1-5, with TRBD1 as a possible D gene (6 bases). V was trimmed by 6 bases and J by 1 base, leaving 13 bases between them. Germline CDR1 reads MGHDK; CDR2 reads SYGVNS. This CDR3 has 15 residues. This chain's CDR3 is CASSPGRGSNQPQHF. The CDR3, as DNA: TGTGCCAGCAGCCCCGGGAGGGGGAGCAATCAGCCCCAGCATTTT.

The chain employs TRBV19 and TRBJ1-2, with 7 bases aligning to TRBD1. Trimming cost V 10 bases and J 0 bases; bases outside gene matches: 8. The CDR3 spans 14 residues. CDR1 LNHDA and CDR2 SQIVND come from the germline V gene (reference sequence). The CDR3 nucleotides are TGTGCCACCGCACAGGGGACTGCTAACTATGGCTACACCTTC. As protein: CATAQGTANYGYTF.

This clone was seen once. The V gene is TRBV29-1, the J gene TRBJ2-1, with D perhaps matching TRBD2 (6 bases). This CDR3 has 13 residues. V lost 7 bases to trimming and J lost 4 bases, with 14 bases between them. In germline, CDR1 is SQVTM, CDR2 ANQGSEA. The CDR3 DNA is TGCAGCGGGGAGACTAGGGAATACAATGAGCAGTTCTTC. Translation gives CSGETREYNEQFF.

The chain has TRBV5-4 and TRBJ2-3, with a weak D call TRBD1 (6 bases). The V end was cut by 2 bases, the J end by 1 base, with 17 bases between. There are 17 residues in the CDR3. In germline, CDR1 is SGHNT, CDR2 YYREEE (reference sequence). CDR3 amino acids: CASSLPRGQSRTDTQYF. DNA for the CDR3: TGTGCCAGCAGCTTACCGCGCGGACAGAGTCGCACAGATACGCAGTATTTT.

This clone was picked up one time. V and J are TRBV7-9 and TRBJ1-1; 7 bases are shared with TRBD1. Trimming at V came to 5 bases and at J to 6 bases, leaving 9 bases not matched to a gene. CDR1 is SEHNR, CDR2 FQNEAQ, per germline (reference sequence). The CDR3 extends over 14 amino acids. CDR3 loop: CASSQLTGSSEAFF. The CDR3 region has the DNA TGTGCCAGCAGCCAATTGACAGGGAGTTCTGAAGCTTTCTTT.

This clone appeared once. This chain joins TRBV10-3 and TRBJ1-2; 7 bases are a match to TRBD1. Germline V gene lookup returns CDR1 ENHRY and CDR2 SYGVKD. The J segment lost 3 bases and the V segment lost 8 bases, leaving 6 bases of the junction unmatched. The CDR3 spans 13 residues. DNA of the CDR3: TGTGCCATCCTTAGCCAGGGGGACTATGGCTACACCTTC. This gives the protein CAILSQGDYGYTF.

This chain connects TRBV27 to TRBJ2-7; possible D gene TRBD2, 6 bases. From germline, CDR1 is MNHEY and CDR2 SMNVEV (reference sequence). V was pared by 6 bases and J by 2 bases, with 17 bases between. This CDR3 has 15 residues. The CDR3 DNA follows: TGTGCCAGCAGGGAAAAGGGGTGGGGGGCCTACGAGCAGTACTTC. Amino acids: CASREKGWGAYEQYF.

The gene calls are TRBV7-3 and TRBJ2-6, with D perhaps matching TRBD2 (6 bases). V lost 2 bases and J lost 1, with 15 bases in between. The germline V gene has CDR1 SGHTA and CDR2 FQGTGA. The CDR3 length is 18 residues. DNA of the CDR3: TGTGCCAGCAGCTTAGGGCCAGGGACTGGGTCTGGGGCCAACGTCCTGACTTTC. Its protein product is CASSLGPGTGSGANVLTF.

This chain joins TRBV27 and TRBJ2-7; 16 bases map to TRBD2. V trimming: 7 bases; J trimming: 7 bases; junction bases outside the gene matches: 22. This CDR3 has 20 amino acids. Germline V gives CDR1 MNHEY, CDR2 SMNVEV (reference sequence). DNA for the CDR3: TGTGCCAGCACCACCATTTGGCATCCCGGGACTAGCGGGAGGGCCGTTGAGCAGTACTTC. Its translation: CASTTIWHPGTSGRAVEQYF.

This rearrangement joins TRBV6-6 to TRBJ1-6; no clear D gene. There are 15 residues in the CDR3. The germline V and J ends were trimmed by 0 bases and 8 bases, with 11 bases remaining between them. Germline CDR1 MNHNY, CDR2 SVGAGI (reference sequence). The CDR3 bases are TGTGCCAGCAGTTACTCGCCGGGGTTGGATTCACCCCTCCACTTT. This codes for CASSYSPGLDSPLHF.

This chain joins TRBV25-1 and TRBJ2-3, with 10 bases identical to TRBD2. Germline V gene lookup returns CDR1 MGHDK and CDR2 SYGVNS. V lost 1 base and J lost 2; bases outside the gene matches: 3. CDR3 size: 16 residues. The CDR3 loop reads CASSELAGGLTDTQYF. CDR3 DNA: TGTGCCAGCAGTGAATTAGCGGGGGGCCTCACAGATACGCAGTATTTT.

The chain has TRBV6-4 and TRBJ2-3, with TRBD2 matching over 11 bases. The CDR3 is 15 residues long. V shed 3 bases, J shed 2 bases, and the junction held 1 base outside the gene matches. CDR1 is MRHNA and CDR2 is SNTAGT in the germline V gene. The CDR3 sequence: CASSETSGNTDTQYF. Written as DNA, the CDR3 is TGTGCCAGCAGTGAGACTAGCGGGAACACAGATACGCAGTATTTT.

The CDR3 coding sequence is TGCGCCAGCAGCTTGAGCGGACAGTCCCAAGAGACCCAGTACTTC. Amino acid sequence: CASSLSGQSQETQYF. The gene calls are TRBV5-1 and TRBJ2-5; TRBD1 might be the D (6 bases). The germline CDR1 and CDR2 sequences are SGHRS and YFSETQ. This CDR3 has 15 residues. The V end lost 1 base, the J end lost 1 base, and 11 bases lay between the germline ends. The full variable domain, in which reference TRBV5-1 and TRBJ2-5 provide the parts outside the CDR3, is KAGVTQTPRYLIKTRGQQVTLSCSPISGHRSVSWYQQTPGQGLQFLFEYFSETQRNKGNFPGRFSGRQFSNSRSEMNVSTLELGDSALYLCASSLSGQSQETQYFGPGTRLLVL.

The chain combines TRBV15 with TRBJ2-1, with TRBD2 matching 7 bases. Germline assignment: CDR1 LNHNV and CDR2 YYDKDF (reference sequence). Trimming at V came to 1 base and at J to 7 bases, leaving 7 bases not matched to a gene. The CDR3 runs to 15 residues. CDR3 bases: TGTGCCACCAGCAGAGCAACGACTAGCCTAAATGAGCAGTTCTTC. Its protein product is CATSRATTSLNEQFF.

V is TRBV30 and J is TRBJ2-7, with 9 bases identical to TRBD1. Germline V CDR1 and CDR2: GTSNPN, SVGIG (reference sequence). Trimming took 3 bases from V and 12 from J; bases not matched to a gene: 18. The CDR3 spans 15 residues. The DNA for the CDR3 is TGTGCCTGGAGCGCACCCCAAACAAACAGGGGGCTGGGGTACTTC. This gives the protein CAWSAPQTNRGLGYF.

The chain employs TRBV7-6 and TRBJ1-1; D is unresolved. The CDR3 consists of 14 residues. Deletions cut 1 base from V and 1 base from J, with 7 bases between. Germline lookup yields CDR1 SGHVS and CDR2 FNYEAQ. Here the CDR3 reads CASSLGQANTEAFF. As DNA, the CDR3 is TGTGCCAGCAGCTTAGGCCAAGCGAACACTGAAGCTTTCTTT.

This chain uses TRBV7-3 with TRBJ2-4; TRBD1 might be the D (6 bases). The V gene lost 5 bases and the J gene lost 14 bases, with 19 bases spanning the gap. This CDR3 is built from 13 residues. Germline CDR1 SGHTA, CDR2 FQGTGA. CDR3 in amino acids: CASSRTEDSSKYF. In nucleotides, the CDR3 is TGTGCCAGCAGCCGAACTGAGGACAGCTCAAAGTACTTC.

The rearrangement links TRBV7-3 to TRBJ1-1; D unresolved. V lost 0 bases to trimming and J lost 3 bases, with 5 bases between them. The CDR3 length is 13 residues. From germline, CDR1 is SGHTA and CDR2 FQGTGA. The CDR3 protein is CASSLTRDTEAFF. The CDR3 DNA is TGTGCCAGCAGCTTAACCCGGGACACTGAAGCTTTCTTT. Complete variable domain (other parts from reference TRBV7-3 and TRBJ1-1): GAGVSQTPSNKVTEKGKYVELRCDPISGHTALYWYRQSLGQGPEFLIYFQGTGAADDSGLPNDRFFAVRPEGSVSTLKIQRTERGDSAVYLCASSLTRDTEAFFGQGTRLTVV.

The chain couples TRBV5-4 to TRBJ1-4; 8 bases agree with TRBD1. Per germline, CDR1 SGHNT and CDR2 YYREEE (reference sequence). The CDR3 contains 16 residues. With V trimmed by 0 bases and J by 8 bases, 9 bases remained unmatched. This chain's CDR3 is CASSLAPQGAGEKLFF. The CDR3 DNA sequence: TGTGCCAGCAGCTTGGCCCCCCAGGGGGCGGGGGAAAAACTGTTTTTT.

This clone appeared a few times. The chain employs TRBV6-1 and TRBJ2-5; tentatively, D is TRBD2 (5 bases). Trimming took 7 bases from V and 4 from J, leaving 13 bases between them. The CDR3 runs 13 residues. Germline CDR1 MNHNS, CDR2 SASEGT. The CDR3 sequence: CASKAAVIETQYF. The CDR3 nucleotides are TGTGCCAGCAAAGCAGCGGTTATAGAGACCCAGTACTTC.